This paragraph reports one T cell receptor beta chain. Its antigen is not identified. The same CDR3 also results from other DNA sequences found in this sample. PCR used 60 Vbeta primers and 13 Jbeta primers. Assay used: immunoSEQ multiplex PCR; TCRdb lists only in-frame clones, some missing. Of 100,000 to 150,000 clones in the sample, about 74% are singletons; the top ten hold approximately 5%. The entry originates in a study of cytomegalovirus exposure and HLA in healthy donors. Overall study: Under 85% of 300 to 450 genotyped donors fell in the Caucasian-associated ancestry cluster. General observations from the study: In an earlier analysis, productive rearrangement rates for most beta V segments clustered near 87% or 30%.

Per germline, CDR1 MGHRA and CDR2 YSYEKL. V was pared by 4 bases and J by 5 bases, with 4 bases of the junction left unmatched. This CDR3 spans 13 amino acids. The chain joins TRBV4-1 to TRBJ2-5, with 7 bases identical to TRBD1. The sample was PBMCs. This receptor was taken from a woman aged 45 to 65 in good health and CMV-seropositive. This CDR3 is CASSLDREETQYF. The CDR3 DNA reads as TGCGCCAGCAGCCTTGACAGGGAGGAGACCCAGTACTTC.